This T cell receptor (beta chain) derives from a study of T cell responses to AZD1222 COVID-19 vaccine. Unmatched junction bases numbered 10, after V lost 1 base and J lost 0 bases. The CDR3 sequence is 19 residues long. Germline CDR1 reads LNHDA; CDR2 reads SQIVND (reference sequence). Overall study results and limits: Clonal diversity may have been underestimated in mostly white British donors.

About this clone itself: Its antigen is still unknown.

Generated by immunoSEQ multiplex PCR, the TCRdb table keeps only in-frame clones and is missing some. The data contain approximately 77,000 clones, 92% of them singletons. The specimen was peripheral blood, collected on day 0 of MenACWY control vaccination. The chain has TRBV19 and TRBJ2-1; 9 bases match TRBD1. This TCR was sampled from an adult in good health. CDR3 region: CASSIAPPGQGSSYNEQFF. In DNA form, the CDR3 reads TGTGCCAGTAGTATAGCGCCCCCGGGACAGGGAAGCTCCTACAATGAGCAGTTCTTC. Using reference TRBV19 and TRBJ2-1 for the parts outside the CDR3, the full variable domain is DGGITQSPKYLFRKEGQNVTLSCEQNLNHDAMYWYRQDPGQGLRLIYYSQIVNDFQKGDIAEGYSVSREKKESFPLTVTSAQKNPTAFYLCASSIAPPGQGSSYNEQFFGPGTRLTVL.